This TCR beta chain stems from a study of Graves' ophthalmopathy and Graves' hyperthyroidism. Background on the study: At the time of initial diagnosis and before any treatment, peripheral blood was collected. Study results and caveats: Discrimination between ophthalmopathy and stable hyperthyroidism by a 13-signature model showed approximately 89% sensitivity and about 84% specificity.

Amplified material comprised TCR beta CDR3 regions derived from RNA transcripts. HTBI primers were employed in first-round RT-PCR, then a second-round multiplex PCR followed. In TCRdb, the multiplex PCR reads were re-called with MiXCR into one record per CDR3 protein. The sample holds 650,000 to 800,000 distinct CDR3 sequences, more than 40% seen once. About this clonotype: Its specificity is not known. Possible read error: a much larger clone is one base away.

With a duration under 3 months, ophthalmopathy in the donors showed moderate-to-severe activity, CAS ≥3 and NOSPECS ≥4. A roughly 10 ml volume of fresh peripheral blood provided the PBMCs. CDR1 is DFQATT and CDR2 is SNEGSKA in the germline V gene (reference sequence). The CDR3 has 13 amino acids. The source of this sequence is an adult man with Graves' ophthalmopathy. The sequencing input was peripheral blood. V usage is TRBV20-1 and J usage is TRBJ1-1, with TRBD1 as a possible D gene (5 bases). In DNA, the CDR3 is TGCAGTGCTAGGGGACCCTGGAACACTGAAGCTCTCTTT. It is translated as CSARGPWNTEALF.